A selection of T cell receptor beta chains follows, all from one sample in a study of control samples from healthy donors and cancer patients. The method was immunoSEQ multiplex PCR; TCRdb's version includes in-frame clones alone and lacks a portion of them. The sample has around 93,000 clones, about 86% seen once. The sample consisted of blood. The receptors shown here come from a man aged 25-45 years in good health. Both conserved end residues are part of each CDR3. D genes are given only for firm matches. Clone sizes are given selectively: once, few, many, or a class where the clone is expanded.

d_call,clone_size,v_call,j_call,cdr3_nt,cdr3_aa
NA,NA,TRBV6-5,TRBJ2-7,TGTGCCAGCAGTTACGCTGGGACTGGTCTCCCGAGGGAGCAGTACTTC,CASSYAGTGLPREQYF
TRBD2,NA,TRBV5-5,TRBJ2-1,TGTGCCAGCAGCTTGGACTCAGCGGGAGGCTACAATGAGCAGTTCTTC,CASSLDSAGGYNEQFF
NA,NA,TRBV5-1,TRBJ1-6,TGCGCCAGCAGCTTGAGTTCACTTAATAATTCACCCCTCCACTTT,CASSLSSLNNSPLHF
NA,NA,TRBV9,TRBJ1-5,TGTGCCAGCAGCGCTGGACTAAATAGCAATCAGCCCCAGCATTTT,CASSAGLNSNQPQHF
TRBD1,NA,TRBV30,TRBJ2-1,TGTGCCTGGAACAACAGGGGACAGCAGTTCTTC,CAWNNRGQQFF
NA,NA,TRBV28,TRBJ1-5,TGTGCCAGCAGTTCCAGCTTTAGCAATCAGCCCCAGCATTTT,CASSSSFSNQPQHF
NA,NA,TRBV18,TRBJ1-1,TGTGCCAGCTCACCGGGACAGAACACTGAAGCTTTCTTT,CASSPGQNTEAFF
TRBD2,NA,TRBV6-2/TRBV6-3,TRBJ2-1,TGTGCCAGCAGTCCCTCCCCGGACTTAGCGGGCGATGAGCAGTTCTTC,CASSPSPDLAGDEQFF
NA,NA,TRBV5-1,TRBJ2-7,TGCGCCAGCAGCGCTGGAAGCTCCTACGAGCAGTACTTC,CASSAGSSYEQYF
NA,NA,TRBV18,TRBJ1-3,TGTGCCAGCTCCCCGGGCCAACTATCTGGAAACACCATATATTTT,CASSPGQLSGNTIYF
TRBD2,NA,TRBV4-1,TRBJ2-7,TGCGCCAGCAGCCAACCGGGAGGTTCCTACGAGCAGTACTTC,CASSQPGGSYEQYF
NA,NA,TRBV30,TRBJ1-4,TGTGCCTGGAGTGTAGGGGCTGGGGGATCTGAAAAACTGTTTTTT,CAWSVGAGGSEKLFF
NA,NA,TRBV19,TRBJ1-2,TGTGCCAGTTCTTCGGAGGGGGGCGCTTTTGAGACTAACTATGGCTACACCTTC,CASSSEGGAFETNYGYTF
NA,NA,TRBV28,TRBJ1-5,TGTGCCAGCGGCTACAGGAGTTTCTATAGCAATCAGCCCCAGCATTTT,CASGYRSFYSNQPQHF
NA,NA,TRBV15,TRBJ1-2,TGTGCCACCAGCAGAGATTGGGGGGTGCCTGGGGAGCCGGGTCCATCTGGCTACACCTTC,CATSRDWGVPGEPGPSGYTF
TRBD2,few,TRBV20-1,TRBJ2-1,TGCAGTGCTGACTACGGACTAGGTCAGTTCTTC,CSADYGLGQFF
NA,NA,TRBV5-1,TRBJ1-2,TGCGCCAGCAGCTTTCGTTCAGGGGTAACTAACTATGGCTACACCTTC,CASSFRSGVTNYGYTF
NA,NA,TRBV5-1,TRBJ1-6,TGCGCCACCCAGGAGCTACCGGGGAGATGGAATTCACCCCTCCACTTT,CATQELPGRWNSPLHF
NA,NA,TRBV7-9,TRBJ2-7,TGTGCCAGCAGCGACGGGACTCTCTCCTACGAGCAGTACTTC,CASSDGTLSYEQYF
NA,NA,TRBV11-2,TRBJ1-3,TGTGCCAGCAGCCCGTCAACACAGGCTGGAAACACCATATATTTT,CASSPSTQAGNTIYF
NA,NA,TRBV29-1,TRBJ1-1,TGCAGCGTTGAAAATCCGAATCGAGGCACTGAAGCTTTCTTT,CSVENPNRGTEAFF
NA,NA,TRBV12-5,TRBJ2-7,TGTGCTAGTGGTTACGTATCTGACGAGCAGTACTTC,CASGYVSDEQYF
NA,NA,TRBV12-3/TRBV12-4,TRBJ2-7,TGTGCCAGCAGTCGAGAAGACACCTACGAGCAGTACTTC,CASSREDTYEQYF
NA,NA,TRBV7-9,TRBJ2-1,TGTGCCAGCAGCTTAGGGGTTGGCGAGCAGTTCTTC,CASSLGVGEQFF
NA,NA,TRBV9,TRBJ2-3,TGTGCCAGCAGCCCCACCCCTTCGGCGGGTACGCAGTATTTT,CASSPTPSAGTQYF
NA,NA,TRBV9,TRBJ1-5,TGTGCCAGCAGCGTAGGGGGAGGAGGCAATCAGCCCCAGCATTTT,CASSVGGGGNQPQHF
NA,NA,TRBV6-2/TRBV6-3,TRBJ2-5,TGTGCCAGCAGTTACTCCCAGTCGGAGGAGACCCAGTACTTC,CASSYSQSEETQYF
NA,NA,TRBV15,TRBJ2-1,TGTGCCACCAGCGCCTACACTGGAAATGAGCAGTTCTTC,CATSAYTGNEQFF
NA,NA,TRBV24-1,TRBJ2-1,TGTGCCACCAGTGATTTAGTGTGGGGTGCTGAGCAGTTCTTC,CATSDLVWGAEQFF
TRBD2,NA,TRBV2,TRBJ2-3,TGTGCCAGCAGCGGGCTAGCGGGAGTGGGGTCAGATACGCAGTATTTT,CASSGLAGVGSDTQYF
NA,NA,TRBV28,TRBJ1-4,TGTGCCAGCAGTTTGGGTGGGGGGGGCCGGAATGAAAAACTGTTTTTT,CASSLGGGGRNEKLFF
NA,NA,TRBV30,TRBJ1-5,TGTGCCTGGAGTGTTGGAGTTGGGTTTAGCAATCAGCCCCAGCATTTT,CAWSVGVGFSNQPQHF
NA,few,TRBV30,TRBJ2-7,TGTGCCTGTCTCGGCTCTATGCGGACCCGGCGCGAGCAGTACTTC,CACLGSMRTRREQYF
NA,NA,TRBV24-1,TRBJ2-1,TGTGCCACCAGTGAGCGAAAGGGCCCCTACAATGAGCAGTTCTTC,CATSERKGPYNEQFF
NA,NA,TRBV5-1,TRBJ2-3,TGCGCCAGCAGCACGCCCACAGATACGCAGTATTTT,CASSTPTDTQYF
TRBD2,NA,TRBV6-5,TRBJ2-5,TGTGCCAGCAGTTACGTCGCGGGAGGGAAAGAGACCCAGTACTTC,CASSYVAGGKETQYF
NA,NA,TRBV28,TRBJ1-5,TGTGCCAGCAGTTCGAACACAGCGGTTCAGCCCCAGCATTTT,CASSSNTAVQPQHF
NA,NA,TRBV5-1,TRBJ2-5,TGCGCCAGCAGCTTGGAGGAGGGGCGAGAGACCCAGTACTTC,CASSLEEGRETQYF
NA,NA,TRBV12-3/TRBV12-4,TRBJ2-1,TGTGCCAGCGGCTGGGAATCCTACAATGAGCAGTTCTTC,CASGWESYNEQFF
NA,NA,TRBV3-1/TRBV3-2,TRBJ2-1,TGTGCCAGCAGCCTTCAAGTGGCAAACAATGAGCAGTTCTTC,CASSLQVANNEQFF
TRBD1,NA,TRBV5-1,TRBJ1-6,TGCGCCAGCAGCTTGGGACAGGGAAAATCCTATAATTCACCCCTCCACTTT,CASSLGQGKSYNSPLHF
NA,NA,TRBV3-1/TRBV3-2,TRBJ2-7,TGTGCCAGTAGGGGGGGGATTTCACCCTACGAGCAGTACTTC,CASRGGISPYEQYF
NA,NA,TRBV7-2,TRBJ2-7,TGTGCCAGCAGCTCCGGTCACGACGAGCAGTACTTC,CASSSGHDEQYF
NA,NA,TRBV6-2/TRBV6-3,TRBJ1-5,TGTGCCAGCAGTTTGGCAGCTGGGGCTCAGCCCCAGCATTTT,CASSLAAGAQPQHF
TRBD1,NA,TRBV5-6,TRBJ2-1,TGTGCCAGCAGCCACTCCGGGACAGGGTTCTACAATGAGCAGTTCTTC,CASSHSGTGFYNEQFF
NA,NA,TRBV11-2,TRBJ1-1,TGTGCCAGCAGCTCTCCCGTGGTAGGAATGAACACTGAAGCTTTCTTT,CASSSPVVGMNTEAFF
TRBD2,NA,TRBV7-9,TRBJ2-2,TGTGCCAGCAGCTTAGGGACTAGCGGCCGCCTGAGAAAAACCGGGGAGCTGTTTTTT,CASSLGTSGRLRKTGELFF
TRBD2,NA,TRBV10-3,TRBJ2-1,TGTGCCATCAGTGGTTTAGCGGGAGAGGACAATGAGCAGTTCTTC,CAISGLAGEDNEQFF
NA,NA,TRBV19,TRBJ1-2,TGTGCCAGTAGTGCCTCCCGATTCCTCTATGGCTACACCTTC,CASSASRFLYGYTF
TRBD2,NA,TRBV5-4,TRBJ2-1,TGTGCCAGCAGCTTGGATCTAGCGGGAGAGTACAATGAGCAGTTCTTC,CASSLDLAGEYNEQFF
NA,NA,TRBV3-1/TRBV3-2,TRBJ1-5,TGTGCCAGCAGCCAAGAGTGGACGGCGAATCAGCCCCAGCATTTT,CASSQEWTANQPQHF
NA,NA,TRBV3-1/TRBV3-2,TRBJ2-5,TGTGCCAGCAGCCAAAGTAGGGCCATAGAGACCCAGTACTTC,CASSQSRAIETQYF
NA,NA,TRBV11-2,TRBJ2-5,TGTGCCAGCAGCTTAGTAAGGGGAACTCAAGAGACCCAGTACTTC,CASSLVRGTQETQYF
NA,once,TRBV28,TRBJ2-5,TGTGCCAGCAGTATCCGAGGTACGCCGGAGACCCAGTACTTC,CASSIRGTPETQYF
NA,NA,TRBV7-9,TRBJ1-2,TGTGCCAGCAGTTCCTGGACGGATGGCTACACCTTC,CASSSWTDGYTF
TRBD1,NA,TRBV29-1,TRBJ2-2,TGCAGCGTTGTAGGGGGCGCGAACACCGGGGAGCTGTTTTTT,CSVVGGANTGELFF
NA,NA,TRBV5-4,TRBJ2-5,TGTGCCAGCAGCTTGGCAGGCAGGGTACGAGAGACCCAGTACTTC,CASSLAGRVRETQYF
TRBD1,NA,TRBV11-2,TRBJ1-3,TGTGCCAGCAGCTTAGAAGGGACAGGGACAAACACCATATATTTT,CASSLEGTGTNTIYF
TRBD1,NA,TRBV25-1,TRBJ1-6,TGTGCCAGCAGTGAATTGGGAGGGGGCAATTCACCCCTCCACTTT,CASSELGGGNSPLHF